Presented here are 7 T cell receptor beta chains from one specimen sequenced in a study of CD8 T cells in ankylosing spondylitis. One entry per CDR3 protein, called by TCRdb with MiXCR from the 5' RACE reads. The data show approximately 250,000 distinct CDR3 sequences, roughly a tenth seen once. Sequencing used blood, either unsorted or a sorted T cell fraction (not recorded which). These receptors came from a male donor with ankylosing spondylitis or in good health (not recorded which).

The J gene is TRBJ2-7, the V gene TRBV10-3; 12 nucleotides agree with TRBD2. Per the germline V gene, CDR1 is ENHRY and CDR2 is SYGVKD. The CDR3 consists of 14 residues. J lost 2 bases, V lost 6 bases, and 2 bases had no gene match. CDR3: CAISGLAGTYEQYF. The CDR3, as DNA: TGTGCCATCAGCGGACTAGCGGGAACCTACGAGCAGTACTTC.

Concerning this clonotype itself: This may be a read error: a much more frequent sequence differs by one nucleotide. In nucleotides, the CDR3 is TGTGCCAGCAGCCCGGGGGTCCCGGGGGTGTACAATGAGCAGTTCTTC. Its protein product is CASSPGVPGVYNEQFF. The chain carries TRBV28 and TRBJ2-1; a weak D match, TRBD2 (6 bases). This CDR3 has 16 residues. Trimming removed 6 bases at V and 4 bases at J, with 19 bases between. Germline V gives CDR1 MDHEN, CDR2 SYDVKM.

This clonotype showed up many times. The chain carries TRBV5-1 and TRBJ1-1; D uncertain. The germline CDR1 and CDR2 sequences are SGHRS and YFSETQ. The V and J ends lost 0 bases and 1 base respectively, with 7 bases between them. The CDR3 spans 14 residues. In DNA, the CDR3 is TGCGCCAGCAGCTTGGCACGGGGGAACACTGAAGCTTTCTTT. Protein sequence: CASSLARGNTEAFF.

This clonotype was recorded at least ten times. V gene TRBV20-1 combines with J gene TRBJ2-1; the D is unclear. The CDR3 sequence is 13 residues long. Germline loops: CDR1 DFQATT, CDR2 SNEGSKA (reference sequence). V was clipped by 1 base and J by 3 bases, with 7 bases between them. The CDR3 nucleotides are TGCAGTGCTAGAGGGCACTACTACAATGAGCAGTTCTTC. As protein: CSARGHYYNEQFF.

In its sample, this clonotype was seen many times. This chain links TRBV3-1 with TRBJ2-7; perhaps TRBD2 as D (5 bases). The CDR3 covers 14 residues. Germline values: CDR1 LGHDT, CDR2 YNNKEL (reference sequence). Trimming removed 1 base from V and 6 bases from J, with 13 bases in between. The CDR3 DNA is TGTGCCAGCAGCCAAGGAGGGTTCCTAGCCGAGCAGTACTTC. It translates to CASSQGGFLAEQYF.

The genes are TRBV12-3 or TRBV12-4 and TRBJ2-3; 7 bases agree with TRBD1. The CDR3 is made up of 14 amino acids. Unmatched junction bases numbered 7, after V lost 7 bases and J lost 3 bases. The CDR3 region is CASNRAGGTDTQYF. CDR3 nucleotides: TGTGCCAGCAACCGGGCAGGGGGAACAGATACGCAGTATTTT.

This clonotype has a count of ten or more. V gene TRBV12-3 or TRBV12-4 combines with J gene TRBJ2-4; tentatively, D is TRBD2 (5 bases). The CDR3 consists of 14 residues. V was cut by 5 bases and J by 7 bases, with 15 bases left in between. The CDR3 nucleotides are TGTGCCAGCAGTCCTATGGCGGGCCTCAACATTCAGTACTTC. It is translated as CASSPMAGLNIQYF.